A single sample gave rise to the 22 T cell receptor beta chains below, sequenced in a study of beta chain features in type 1 diabetes. Overall study results and limits: There was a moderate but significant shortening of TCRB CDR3s in all four CD4+ subsets of Type 1 diabetes patients.

Their recognized antigens are unknown. Expressed TCRB transcripts were sequenced after all isolated RNA was converted to cDNA. Profiled with immunoSEQ multiplex PCR; TCRdb holds only in-frame clones, not every one. In the table there are 600,000 or so clones, about 14% of which are singletons. The sequencing sample was made of naive CD4+ T cells from blood. The source is a young man with type 1 diabetes.

V usage is TRBV18 and J usage is TRBJ1-1, with unresolved D. With 3 bases removed from V and 1 base from J, the gap between germline ends came to 9 bases. CDR1 is KGHSH and CDR2 is LQKENI in the germline V gene. The CDR3 contains 14 residues. The chain's CDR3 is CASSPTPANTEAFF. CDR3 DNA sequence: TGTGCCAGCTCACCTACTCCAGCGAACACTGAAGCTTTCTTT.

This clone was detected only a few times. The chain carries TRBV7-2 and TRBJ2-7, with unresolved D. This CDR3 region has 13 residues. Germline CDR1 reads SGHTA; CDR2 reads FQGNSA. V lost 8 bases and J 2 bases, leaving 13 bases between the germline ends. The CDR3 region is CASATWGAYEQYF. The DNA of the CDR3 is TGTGCCAGCGCCACGTGGGGTGCCTACGAGCAGTACTTC.

J is TRBJ2-1 and V is TRBV6-5, with D uncertain. V was cut by 2 bases and J by 3 bases, with 11 bases left in between. The CDR3 is 15 residues long. CDR1 is MNHEY, CDR2 SVGAGI, per germline. CDR3 DNA sequence: TGTGCCAGCAGTTACGCGGCTACAAGCTACAATGAGCAGTTCTTC. It translates to CASSYAATSYNEQFF.

This clone was seen more than once but under ten times. The chain links TRBV4-1 to TRBJ1-5; D uncertain. Per germline, CDR1 MGHRA and CDR2 YSYEKL. The CDR3 contains 17 residues. V lost 2 bases and J 7 bases, leaving 21 bases between the germline ends. The CDR3 coding sequence is TGCGCCAGCAGCCAAAGTAGGTACCGGGGTTTTGGACAGCCCCAGCATTTT. This sequence encodes CASSQSRYRGFGQPQHF.

V is TRBV19 and J is TRBJ2-7; D gene uncertain. The germline V gene has CDR1 LNHDA and CDR2 SQIVND (reference sequence). The CDR3 consists of 14 residues. Deletions cut 4 bases from V and 2 bases from J, with 12 bases between. CDR3: CASSRDSAAYEQYF. As DNA, the CDR3 is TGTGCCAGTAGTAGAGACTCCGCCGCCTACGAGCAGTACTTC.

Only a few counts were recorded for this clone. The chain has TRBV5-1 and TRBJ2-1; 7 bases are shared with TRBD1. CDR1 and CDR2 (germline): SGHRS, YFSETQ. The CDR3 is made up of 15 amino acids. The V and J ends lost 4 bases and 8 bases, in that order; junction bases with no gene match: 12. Written as DNA, the CDR3 is TGCGCCAGCAGCCCGAGACAGGGCTTTGGGGATGAGCAGTTCTTC. The encoded protein is CASSPRQGFGDEQFF.

This clone occurred a few times. The V gene is TRBV30, the J gene TRBJ1-5; D may be TRBD1 (6 bases). CDR1 GTSNPN and CDR2 SVGIG come from the germline V gene (reference sequence). Deletions cut 4 bases from V and 8 bases from J, with 18 bases between. The length of the CDR3 is 14 residues. The CDR3 DNA follows: TGTGCCTGGACCCCTACAGGGTTCGGAGAGCCCCAGCATTTT. Its protein is CAWTPTGFGEPQHF.

This clone appeared a few times. The chain has TRBV10-3 and TRBJ2-1, with D perhaps given as TRBD1 or TRBD2 (7 bases each). V dropped 10 bases and J dropped 9 bases, with 19 bases sitting between them. The CDR3 sequence is 13 residues long. Germline lookup yields CDR1 ENHRY and CDR2 SYGVKD. The DNA for the CDR3 is TGTGCCACGGAGGGGGCGGGAGTAAGTGAGCAGTTCTTC. Its translation is CATEGAGVSEQFF.

The chain employs TRBV9 and TRBJ1-5; D call uncertain. In germline, CDR1 is SGDLS, CDR2 YYNGEE. Trimming took off 2 bases at V and 4 bases at J, with 13 bases between the two ends. The CDR3 is 15 amino acids. CDR3: CASSVGGFGNQPQHF. The CDR3 DNA is TGTGCCAGCAGCGTTGGCGGATTTGGGAATCAGCCCCAGCATTTT.

This clone has just a few counts. This rearrangement joins TRBV11-3 to TRBJ2-1; 12 bases fit TRBD2. Trimming took 1 base from V and 10 from J; bases not matched to a gene: 5. The germline V gene encodes CDR1 SGHNT and CDR2 YENEEA. The CDR3 is 15 residues long. This CDR3 is CASSLGLAGEVEQFF. Written as DNA, the CDR3 is TGTGCCAGCAGCTTAGGACTAGCGGGAGAGGTGGAGCAGTTCTTC.

This clone was seen a few times. The CDR3 spells CASSSGTGLRELFF. The CDR3 region has the DNA TGCGCCAGCAGCTCGGGGACAGGCCTCCGGGAGCTGTTTTTT. The V call is TRBV5-1, the J call TRBJ2-2; the match to TRBD1 covers 8 bases. With 3 bases clipped from V and 9 bases from J, the junction kept 7 bases outside the gene matches. CDR1 and CDR2 (germline): SGHRS, YFSETQ. The CDR3 covers 14 residues. The full variable domain, its missing parts supplied by reference TRBV5-1 and TRBJ2-2, is KAGVTQTPRYLIKTRGQQVTLSCSPISGHRSVSWYQQTPGQGLQFLFEYFSETQRNKGNFPGRFSGRQFSNSRSEMNVSTLELGDSALYLCASSSGTGLRELFFGEGSRLTVL.

There are a few counts of this clone. The CDR3 protein is CASSLAGRSYGYTF. CDR3 DNA sequence: TGTGCCAGCAGCTTAGCAGGCCGCTCCTATGGCTACACCTTC. The chain carries TRBV7-2 and TRBJ1-2; no clear D. The ends were cut back, 0 bases at V and 4 bases at J, with 9 bases in the middle. CDR1 is SGHTA, CDR2 FQGNSA, per germline. This CDR3 is built from 14 residues. Together with reference TRBV7-2 and TRBJ1-2, the CDR3 gives the full variable domain: GAGVSQSPSNKVTEKGKDVELRCDPISGHTALYWYRQSLGQGLEFLIYFQGNSAPDKSGLPSDRFSAERTGGSVSTLTIQRTQQEDSAVYLCASSLAGRSYGYTFGSGTRLTVV.

The chain links TRBV5-1 to TRBJ2-1, with unresolved D. The CDR3 sequence is 14 residues long. The germline V and J ends were trimmed by 1 base and 1 base, with 6 bases remaining between them. Germline V gene lookup returns CDR1 SGHRS and CDR2 YFSETQ. This CDR3 is CASSLFQSYNEQFF. CDR3 sequence (DNA): TGCGCCAGCAGCTTGTTCCAGTCCTACAATGAGCAGTTCTTC.

The V gene is TRBV6-5, the J gene TRBJ2-3, with D perhaps TRBD2 (5 bases). The germline V gene has CDR1 MNHEY and CDR2 SVGAGI. The germline V and J ends were trimmed by 7 bases and 0 bases, with 14 bases remaining between them. CDR3 length: 15 residues. CDR3 DNA sequence: TGTGCCAGCAACCCCGAGGGCTCGAGCACAGATACGCAGTATTTT. Translating gives CASNPEGSSTDTQYF.

This chain joins TRBV14 and TRBJ2-7, with 9 bases identical to TRBD1. The CDR3 consists of 15 residues. The germline CDR1 and CDR2 sequences are SGHDN and FVKESK. The junction had 5 bases not matched to a gene; V was cut back by 0 bases and J by 5 bases. Here the CDR3 DNA reads TGTGCCAGCAGCCAAGACTACAGGGGGCTCCACGAGCAGTACTTC. It encodes CASSQDYRGLHEQYF.

This clone showed up just a few times. The V call is TRBV29-1, the J call TRBJ2-6; no clear D. The CDR3 length is 14 residues. Germline lookup yields CDR1 SQVTM and CDR2 ANQGSEA. V lost 1 base and J 1 base, leaving 5 bases between the germline ends. The CDR3 spells CSVEVGSGANVLTF. CDR3 in DNA: TGCAGCGTTGAAGTGGGGTCTGGGGCCAACGTCCTGACTTTC.

This clone has more than one count but fewer than ten. The rearrangement uses TRBV4-1 and TRBJ1-1, with 9 nucleotides matching TRBD1. J lost 0 bases, V lost 4 bases, and 6 bases had no gene match. This CDR3 comprises 16 residues. Germline V gene lookup returns CDR1 MGHRA and CDR2 YSYEKL. CDR3 protein: CASSPGTGILNTEAFF. The CDR3 DNA reads TGCGCCAGCAGCCCCGGGACAGGGATATTGAACACTGAAGCTTTCTTT.

This clone has more than one count but fewer than ten. The rearrangement links TRBV19 to TRBJ1-5; no reliable D call. This CDR3 region has 14 residues. Trimming took off 2 bases at V and 4 bases at J, with 9 bases between the two ends. Germline loops: CDR1 LNHDA, CDR2 SQIVND (reference sequence). CDR3 protein: CASSINALNQPQHF. Here the CDR3 DNA reads TGTGCCAGTAGTATAAATGCGCTGAATCAGCCCCAGCATTTT.

J is TRBJ2-3 and V is TRBV9; perhaps D is TRBD1 or TRBD2 (6 bases each). Germline CDR1 and CDR2: SGDLS and YYNGEE. The CDR3 consists of 15 residues. Between the trimmed V and J ends, which lost 2 bases and 4 bases, there was a span of 14 bases. The CDR3 loop is CASSVDGGPADTQYF. The CDR3, as DNA: TGTGCCAGCAGCGTTGATGGGGGGCCCGCAGATACGCAGTATTTT.

This clone was counted a few times. CDR3 DNA sequence: TGTGCCAGCAGCTTCTCCGGGACAGTCCCCTACGAGCAGTACTTC. Encoded protein: CASSFSGTVPYEQYF. The chain employs TRBV7-9 and TRBJ2-7; TRBD1 matches at 7 bases. The length of the CDR3 is 15 residues. Germline values: CDR1 SEHNR, CDR2 FQNEAQ (reference sequence). V lost 3 bases to trimming and J lost 2 bases; unmatched junction nucleotides: 7.

The V and J genes are TRBV6-5 and TRBJ1-4; 8 nucleotides line up with TRBD1. V dropped 6 bases and J dropped 2; count of bases not matched to a gene: 5. Germline V gene sequence: CDR1 MNHEY, CDR2 SVGAGI. CDR3 length: 15 amino acids. Here the CDR3 reads CASSDRTGTNEKLFF. CDR3 in DNA: TGTGCCAGCAGCGACCGGACAGGGACTAATGAAAAACTGTTTTTT.

The chain has TRBV20-1 and TRBJ2-1; weak D call: TRBD1 (6 bases). The CDR3 contains 11 residues. From germline, CDR1 is DFQATT and CDR2 SNEGSKA (reference sequence). Trimming took off 2 bases at V and 8 bases at J, with 7 bases between the two ends. CDR3 loop: CSARRTDEQFF. The CDR3 DNA is TGCAGTGCTAGAAGGACAGATGAGCAGTTCTTC.